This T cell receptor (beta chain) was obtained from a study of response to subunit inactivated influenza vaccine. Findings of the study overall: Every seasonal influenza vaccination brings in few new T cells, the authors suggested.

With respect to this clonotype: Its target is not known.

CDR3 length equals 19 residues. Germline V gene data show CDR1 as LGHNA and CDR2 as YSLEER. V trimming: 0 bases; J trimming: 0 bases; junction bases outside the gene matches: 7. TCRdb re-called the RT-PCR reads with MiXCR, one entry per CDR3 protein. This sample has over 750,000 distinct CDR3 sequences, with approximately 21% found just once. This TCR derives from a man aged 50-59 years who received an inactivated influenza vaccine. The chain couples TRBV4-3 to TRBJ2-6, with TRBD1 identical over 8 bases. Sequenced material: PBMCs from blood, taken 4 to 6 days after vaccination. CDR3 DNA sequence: TGCGCCAGCAGCCAAGAGTGGACAGGGAAGGGCTCTGGGGCCAACGTCCTGACTTTC. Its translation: CASSQEWTGKGSGANVLTF.